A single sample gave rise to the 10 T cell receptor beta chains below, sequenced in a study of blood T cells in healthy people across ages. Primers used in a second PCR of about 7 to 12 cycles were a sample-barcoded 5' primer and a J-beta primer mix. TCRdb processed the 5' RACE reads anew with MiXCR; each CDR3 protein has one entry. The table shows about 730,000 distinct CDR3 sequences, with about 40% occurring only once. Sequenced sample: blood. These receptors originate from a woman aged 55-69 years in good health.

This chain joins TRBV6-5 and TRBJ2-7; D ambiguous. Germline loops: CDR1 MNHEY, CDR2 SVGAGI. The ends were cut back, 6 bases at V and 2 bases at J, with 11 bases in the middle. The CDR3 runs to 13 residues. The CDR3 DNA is TGTGCCAGCAGGGGCCGCGTTGCCTACGAGCAGTACTTC. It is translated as CASRGRVAYEQYF.

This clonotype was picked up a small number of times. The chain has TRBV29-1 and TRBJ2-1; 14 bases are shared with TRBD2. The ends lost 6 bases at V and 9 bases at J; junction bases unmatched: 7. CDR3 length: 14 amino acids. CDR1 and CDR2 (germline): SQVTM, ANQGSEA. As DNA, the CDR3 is TGCAGCGTGGCGGGACTAGCGGGAGCCGGTGAGCAGTTCTTC. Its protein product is CSVAGLAGAGEQFF.

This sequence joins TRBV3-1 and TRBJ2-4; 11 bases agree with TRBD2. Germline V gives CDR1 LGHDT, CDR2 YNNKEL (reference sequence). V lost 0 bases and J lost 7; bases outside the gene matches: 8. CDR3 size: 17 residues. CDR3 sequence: CASSQERLAGRGNIQYF. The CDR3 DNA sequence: TGTGCCAGCAGCCAAGAGCGACTAGCGGGGCGGGGGAACATTCAGTACTTC.

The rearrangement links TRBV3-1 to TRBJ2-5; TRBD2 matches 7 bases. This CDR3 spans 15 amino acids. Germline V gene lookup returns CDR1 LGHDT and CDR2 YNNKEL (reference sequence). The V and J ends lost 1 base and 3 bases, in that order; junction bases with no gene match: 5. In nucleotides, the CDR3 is TGTGCCAGCAGCCAAGCGGCTAGCGGTAAAGAGACCCAGTACTTC. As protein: CASSQAASGKETQYF.

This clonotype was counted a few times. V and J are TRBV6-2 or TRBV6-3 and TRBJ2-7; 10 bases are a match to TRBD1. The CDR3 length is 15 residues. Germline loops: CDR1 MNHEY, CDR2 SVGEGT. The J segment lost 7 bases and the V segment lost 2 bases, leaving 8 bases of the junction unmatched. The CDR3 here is CASSYTRQGAVEQYF. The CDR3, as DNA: TGTGCCAGCAGTTACACAAGACAGGGGGCGGTTGAGCAGTACTTC.

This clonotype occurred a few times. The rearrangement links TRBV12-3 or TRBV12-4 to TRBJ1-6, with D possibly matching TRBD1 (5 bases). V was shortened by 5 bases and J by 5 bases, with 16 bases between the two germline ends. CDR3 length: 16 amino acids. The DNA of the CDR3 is TGTGCCAGCAGTATCCACCCTCGGGGGAATAATTCACCCCTCCACTTT. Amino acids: CASSIHPRGNNSPLHF.

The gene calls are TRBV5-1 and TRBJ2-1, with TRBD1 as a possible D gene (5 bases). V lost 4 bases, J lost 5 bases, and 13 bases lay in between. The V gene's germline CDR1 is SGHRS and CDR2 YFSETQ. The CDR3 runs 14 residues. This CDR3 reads CASSTPTVDNEQFF. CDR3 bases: TGCGCCAGCAGCACCCCGACAGTTGACAATGAGCAGTTCTTC.

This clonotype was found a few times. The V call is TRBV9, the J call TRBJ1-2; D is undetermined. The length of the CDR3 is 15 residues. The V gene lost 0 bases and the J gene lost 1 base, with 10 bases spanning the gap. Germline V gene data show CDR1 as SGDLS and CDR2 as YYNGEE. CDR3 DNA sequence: TGTGCCAGCAGCGTAGACACAGATCTTAACTATGGCTACACCTTC. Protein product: CASSVDTDLNYGYTF.

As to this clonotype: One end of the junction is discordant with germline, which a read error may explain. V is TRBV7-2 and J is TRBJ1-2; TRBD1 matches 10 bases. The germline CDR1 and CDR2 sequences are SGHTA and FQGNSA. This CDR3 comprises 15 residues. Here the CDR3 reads CAGSLRQGADYGYTF. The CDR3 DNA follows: TGTGCCGGCAGCTTACGACAGGGGGCGGACTATGGCTACACCTTC. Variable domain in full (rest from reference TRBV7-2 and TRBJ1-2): GAGVSQSPSNKVTEKGKDVELRCDPISGHTALYWYRQSLGQGLEFLIYFQGNSAPDKSGLPSDRFSAERTGGSVSTLTIQRTQQEDSAVYLCAGSLRQGADYGYTFGSGTRLTVV.

The chain's CDR3 is CASRGLVGEQYF. As DNA, the CDR3 is TGTGCCAGTAGGGGACTCGTGGGGGAGCAGTACTTC. The genes are TRBV2 and TRBJ2-4, with D perhaps matching TRBD2 (6 bases). The CDR3 has 12 amino acids. Germline V gene lookup returns CDR1 SNHLY and CDR2 FYNNEI. V dropped 9 bases and J dropped 13 bases, with 19 bases sitting between them.